The 22 T cell receptor beta chains listed next were all sequenced from one sample in a study of control samples from healthy donors and cancer patients. Using immunoSEQ multiplex PCR, the repertoire was profiled, and TCRdb retains in-frame clones only, with some absent. The repertoire has roughly 200,000 clones, about 89% of them found once; the top ten carry over 1.5%. The sequenced sample consisted of blood. The receptors were gathered from a man aged 30 to 39 in good health.

This clone is a singleton in its sample. The chain combines TRBV15 with TRBJ1-2, with D possibly TRBD1 on 5 matching bases. The CDR3 has 14 residues. The V gene lost 5 bases and the J gene lost 2 bases, with 12 bases spanning the gap. Germline values: CDR1 LNHNV, CDR2 YYDKDF (reference sequence). DNA for the CDR3: TGTGCCACCAGCCGGGACGCACTAAACTATGGCTACACCTTC. It yields the protein CATSRDALNYGYTF.

The genes are TRBV5-1 and TRBJ1-4; D is unresolved. The germline V gene encodes CDR1 SGHRS and CDR2 YFSETQ. The CDR3 is 14 amino acids. V was shortened by 6 bases and J by 0 bases, with 9 bases between the two germline ends. DNA of the CDR3: TGCGCCAGCAAGGAATTAGCAACTAATGAAAAACTGTTTTTT. This translates into CASKELATNEKLFF.

This clone was recorded only once. The chain employs TRBV7-2 and TRBJ1-5; D possibly corresponds to TRBD1 (6 bases). Looked up from germline, CDR1 is SGHTA and CDR2 is FQGNSA. The CDR3 has 15 residues. Between the trimmed V and J ends, which lost 1 base and 3 bases, there was a span of 10 bases. CDR3: CASSLGGGHNQPQHF. The CDR3 DNA follows: TGTGCCAGCAGCTTAGGGGGGGGCCACAATCAGCCCCAGCATTTT.

The chain recombines TRBV10-3 with TRBJ2-3; 14 bases are shared with TRBD2. V gave up 4 bases and J gave up 4 bases; unmatched junction bases: 7. This CDR3 contains 17 residues. The germline gives CDR1 ENHRY, CDR2 SYGVKD. Here the CDR3 DNA reads TGTGCCATCAGTGGTGGGACTAGCGGGGGCGTCGCAGATACGCAGTATTTT. It translates to CAISGGTSGGVADTQYF.

This clone was recorded only once. This chain uses TRBV27 with TRBJ2-3; possibly TRBD1 for D (5 bases). The V and J ends lost 4 bases and 8 bases respectively, with 13 bases between them. Per germline, CDR1 MNHEY and CDR2 SMNVEV (reference sequence). The CDR3 covers 13 residues. The CDR3 sequence is CASSSPLRGTQYF. The CDR3 DNA is TGTGCCAGCAGTTCCCCCCTTAGGGGTACGCAGTATTTT.

V is TRBV9 and J is TRBJ2-3, with 10 nucleotides matching TRBD1. The V gene's germline CDR1 is SGDLS and CDR2 YYNGEE. The CDR3 is 16 residues long. J was trimmed by 1 base and V by 4 bases; bases with no gene match: 6. The CDR3 DNA reads as TGTGCCAGCAGCCTAACCGGGACAGGGGGCACAGATACGCAGTATTTT. This encodes CASSLTGTGGTDTQYF.

This chain uses TRBV6-5 with TRBJ2-1; D remains ambiguous. Germline V gives CDR1 MNHEY, CDR2 SVGAGI. The V end was cut by 0 bases, the J end by 7 bases, with 7 bases between. The CDR3 loop spans 13 amino acids. The CDR3: CASSYSSRNEQFF. The CDR3 DNA reads TGTGCCAGCAGTTACTCGTCAAGGAATGAGCAGTTCTTC.

This clone was counted a few times. The chain recombines TRBV15 with TRBJ1-2; possibly TRBD1 for D (5 bases). The CDR3 is 12 amino acids. CDR1 LNHNV and CDR2 YYDKDF come from the germline V gene (reference sequence). V lost 0 bases, J lost 13 bases, and 12 bases lay in between. DNA of the CDR3: TGTGCCACCAGCAGAGATTTTCGTACAGGCACCTTC. This encodes CATSRDFRTGTF.

This rearrangement joins TRBV7-9 to TRBJ1-2, with a tentative D call TRBD1 (5 bases). The CDR3 extends over 13 amino acids. The germline V gene encodes CDR1 SEHNR and CDR2 FQNEAQ (reference sequence). V gave up 1 base and J gave up 7 bases, with 10 bases separating them. CDR3 sequence reads: CASSLGQNSGYTF. The DNA of the CDR3 is TGTGCCAGCAGCTTAGGACAGAACAGTGGCTACACCTTC.

The chain joins TRBV7-2 to TRBJ1-2; 8 nucleotides match TRBD1. Germline assignment: CDR1 SGHTA and CDR2 FQGNSA. The CDR3 has 17 amino acids. J was trimmed by 2 bases and V by 2 bases; bases with no gene match: 10. The CDR3 DNA reads TGTGCCAGCAGCTTATCCCCAGGGGGCTTTCGAAACTATGGCTACACCTTC. Translating gives CASSLSPGGFRNYGYTF.

The V and J genes are TRBV30 and TRBJ1-2; no definite D call. The CDR3 totals 13 residues. The V gene lost 5 bases and the J gene lost 8 bases, with 18 bases spanning the gap. Looked up from germline, CDR1 is GTSNPN and CDR2 is SVGIG (reference sequence). The chain's CDR3 is CAWSIGGPKGYTF. The CDR3 coding sequence is TGTGCCTGGTCCATCGGAGGGCCTAAAGGCTACACCTTC.

The chain is built from TRBV11-3 and TRBJ2-1; no reliable D call. Germline V gene data show CDR1 as SGHNT and CDR2 as YENEEA. This CDR3 spans 14 amino acids. Trimming took off 1 base at V and 5 bases at J, with 9 bases between the two ends. CDR3 in amino acids: CASSLGPGHNEQFF. The CDR3 nucleotides are TGTGCCAGCAGCTTAGGACCCGGACACAATGAGCAGTTCTTC.

V and J are TRBV7-8 and TRBJ2-1; either TRBD1 or TRBD2 may supply D (6 bases each). V gave up 5 bases and J gave up 7 bases, with 18 bases separating them. This CDR3 is 15 amino acids long. Looked up from germline, CDR1 is SGHVS and CDR2 is FQNEAQ. The DNA for the CDR3 is TGTGCCAGCAGCGCGTGGGGGGCAGAGACTAATGAGCAGTTCTTC. Amino acid sequence: CASSAWGAETNEQFF.

DNA of the CDR3: TGCGCCAGCCGGAGGAGGCAGGCCCTAGGCTCCGAGCAGTACTTC. This sequence encodes CASRRRQALGSEQYF. The chain employs TRBV5-1 and TRBJ2-7; perhaps TRBD2 as D (5 bases). Trimming pared 7 bases from V and 6 bases from J, leaving 23 bases between. The CDR3 has 15 residues. CDR1 is SGHRS, CDR2 YFSETQ, per germline.

The CDR3 here is CASSVGRVGPLYGYTF. CDR3 bases: TGTGCCAGCAGCGTCGGCCGGGTCGGCCCCCTCTATGGCTACACCTTC. V and J are TRBV9 and TRBJ1-2, with unresolved D. CDR1 is SGDLS and CDR2 is YYNGEE in the germline V gene. Deletions cut 2 bases from V and 4 bases from J, with 18 bases between. The CDR3 length is 16 residues.

The chain carries TRBV29-1 and TRBJ1-1; maybe TRBD1 (5 bases). Germline CDR1 is SQVTM and CDR2 is ANQGSEA. This CDR3 is built from 13 residues. V dropped 1 base and J dropped 1 base, with 7 bases sitting between them. The CDR3 sequence: CSVEVQENTEAFF. The CDR3 DNA sequence: TGCAGCGTTGAAGTACAGGAGAACACTGAAGCTTTCTTT.

V gene TRBV6-1 combines with J gene TRBJ1-6; the match to TRBD1 covers 7 bases. This CDR3 is built from 19 residues. The J segment lost 0 bases and the V segment lost 2 bases, leaving 10 bases of the junction unmatched. Germline CDR1 and CDR2: MNHNS and SASEGT. This CDR3 reads CASSEFVQGWSSYNSPLHF. In DNA, the CDR3 is TGTGCCAGCAGTGAATTCGTACAGGGGTGGTCCTCCTATAATTCACCCCTCCACTTT.

The J gene is TRBJ1-4, the V gene TRBV12-3 or TRBV12-4; weak D call: TRBD1 (5 bases). V lost 6 bases, J lost 7 bases, and 12 bases lay in between. This CDR3 spans 13 amino acids. CDR3 DNA sequence: TGTGCCAGCAGACCAGGGTCCGCTGAAAAACTGTTTTTT. Protein: CASRPGSAEKLFF.

The chain joins TRBV2 to TRBJ2-7; possible D gene TRBD2, 5 bases. V was clipped by 10 bases and J by 1 base, with 11 bases between them. CDR1 and CDR2 (germline): SNHLY, FYNNEI. This CDR3 region has 12 residues. The chain's CDR3 is CATRGNSYEQYF. CDR3 nucleotides: TGTGCCACCCGAGGGAATTCCTACGAGCAGTACTTC.

The chain couples TRBV5-4 to TRBJ2-7, with TRBD1 matching over 9 bases. V dropped 5 bases and J dropped 5; count of bases not matched to a gene: 11. Germline values: CDR1 SGHNT, CDR2 YYREEE (reference sequence). The CDR3 covers 15 residues. CDR3 nucleotides: TGTGCCAGCAGGTTATTACAGGGGGCGCAGGACGAGCAGTACTTC. As protein: CASRLLQGAQDEQYF.

This chain uses TRBV6-6 with TRBJ2-7; D may match TRBD1 or TRBD2 (5 bases each). The ends were cut back, 9 bases at V and 0 bases at J, with 21 bases in the middle. The CDR3 runs to 16 residues. The germline gives CDR1 MNHNY, CDR2 SVGAGI (reference sequence). CDR3 protein: CASTPRAPTSSYEQYF. The CDR3 nucleotides are TGTGCCAGTACACCCAGGGCGCCAACTAGCTCCTACGAGCAGTACTTC.

This clone occurred once. The rearrangement uses TRBV6-5 and TRBJ1-2; TRBD1 matches at 9 bases. Germline values: CDR1 MNHEY, CDR2 SVGAGI. The CDR3 sequence is 14 residues long. With V trimmed by 6 bases and J by 8 bases, 10 bases remained unmatched. The CDR3: CASRDNDRGDGYTF. The CDR3 nucleotides read TGTGCCAGCAGGGATAATGACAGGGGGGACGGCTACACCTTC.